This is a list of T cell receptor beta chains from one sample in a study of PD-L1 blockade in urothelial cancer. TCRdb's table, derived via immunoSEQ multiplex PCR, lists solely in-frame clones and lacks some. The sample shows about 90,000 clones, around four fifths of them seen only once. Sample: PBMCs, taken around atezolizumab (anti-PD-L1) treatment. The receptors were sampled from a man in his 70s with urothelial cancer. The CDR3 runs from the conserved cysteine through the conserved F or W. The order of the fields is CDR3 length, clone size, J gene, D gene, V gene, CDR3 protein, CDR3 DNA. A D gene is named only where the DNA matches it firmly. Only part of the rows carry a size: once, few, many, or a class if the clone is expanded.

cdr3_length: 15
clone_size: once
j_call: TRBJ2-3
d_call: .
v_call: TRBV1
cdr3_aa: CTSSVRWTTKDTQYF
cdr3_nt: TGCACCAGCAGTGTACGGTGGACTACTAAAGATACGCAGTATTTT

cdr3_length: 14
clone_size: .
j_call: TRBJ2-7
d_call: .
v_call: TRBV7-8
cdr3_aa: CASSQDRLYYEQYF
cdr3_nt: TGTGCCAGCAGCCAGGACAGACTCTATTACGAGCAGTACTTC

cdr3_length: 16
clone_size: once
j_call: TRBJ2-3
d_call: TRBD1
v_call: TRBV7-9
cdr3_aa: CASSSQGEWRTDTQYF
cdr3_nt: TGTGCCAGCAGCTCGCAGGGGGAGTGGAGGACAGATACGCAGTATTTT

cdr3_length: 14
clone_size: .
j_call: TRBJ2-1
d_call: TRBD2
v_call: TRBV7-2
cdr3_aa: CASSLASGGDEQFF
cdr3_nt: TGTGCCAGCAGCTTAGCTAGCGGGGGGGATGAGCAGTTCTTC

cdr3_length: 14
clone_size: .
j_call: TRBJ1-2
d_call: .
v_call: TRBV5-1
cdr3_aa: CASSLGRETGGYTF
cdr3_nt: TGCGCCAGCAGCTTGGGCAGGGAAACGGGTGGCTACACCTTC

cdr3_length: 13
clone_size: .
j_call: TRBJ2-3
d_call: .
v_call: TRBV6-4
cdr3_aa: CASSPSGADTQYF
cdr3_nt: TGTGCCAGCAGCCCTTCAGGGGCAGATACGCAGTATTTT

cdr3_length: 15
clone_size: .
j_call: TRBJ1-6
d_call: TRBD1
v_call: TRBV7-8
cdr3_aa: CASSLSGQGNSPLHF
cdr3_nt: TGTGCCAGCAGCTTATCCGGACAGGGGAACTCACCCCTCCACTTT

cdr3_length: 15
clone_size: .
j_call: TRBJ2-5
d_call: .
v_call: TRBV19
cdr3_aa: CASSINRMGGETQYF
cdr3_nt: TGTGCCAGTAGTATAAACAGGATGGGAGGAGAGACCCAGTACTTC

cdr3_length: 16
clone_size: .
j_call: TRBJ2-7
d_call: .
v_call: TRBV4-3
cdr3_aa: CASSQDPWTASYEQYF
cdr3_nt: TGCGCCAGCAGCCAAGATCCCTGGACAGCGTCCTACGAGCAGTACTTC

cdr3_length: 14
clone_size: .
j_call: TRBJ2-7
d_call: .
v_call: TRBV11-2
cdr3_aa: CASSFSPQDYEQYF
cdr3_nt: TGTGCCAGCAGCTTTTCCCCTCAGGACTACGAGCAGTACTTC

cdr3_length: 15
clone_size: .
j_call: TRBJ2-7
d_call: TRBD1
v_call: TRBV6-1
cdr3_aa: CASSDRDRGAYEQYF
cdr3_nt: TGTGCCAGCAGTGACCGGGACAGGGGGGCCTACGAGCAGTACTTC

cdr3_length: 13
clone_size: .
j_call: TRBJ2-5
d_call: .
v_call: TRBV2
cdr3_aa: CASSRDSQETQYF
cdr3_nt: TGTGCCAGCAGCCGGGACTCCCAAGAGACCCAGTACTTC

cdr3_length: 18
clone_size: .
j_call: TRBJ2-3
d_call: TRBD2
v_call: TRBV2
cdr3_aa: CASSDGTSGGPSTDTQYF
cdr3_nt: TGTGCCAGCAGTGATGGGACTAGCGGGGGGCCAAGCACAGATACGCAGTATTTT

cdr3_length: 20
clone_size: .
j_call: TRBJ2-2
d_call: TRBD2
v_call: TRBV2
cdr3_aa: CASRSGTSGGRALLAGELFF
cdr3_nt: TGTGCCAGCAGATCCGGGACTAGCGGGGGGCGGGCCCTATTGGCCGGGGAGCTGTTTTTT

cdr3_length: 14
clone_size: .
j_call: TRBJ2-7
d_call: TRBD1
v_call: TRBV19
cdr3_aa: CASSMTGASYEQYF
cdr3_nt: TGTGCCAGTAGTATGACAGGGGCCTCCTACGAGCAGTACTTC

cdr3_length: 13
clone_size: .
j_call: TRBJ2-5
d_call: .
v_call: TRBV18
cdr3_aa: CASSPPSEETQYF
cdr3_nt: TGTGCCAGCTCACCACCTTCGGAGGAGACCCAGTACTTC

cdr3_length: 11
clone_size: .
j_call: TRBJ1-2
d_call: .
v_call: TRBV20-1
cdr3_aa: CSANAGAGYTF
cdr3_nt: TGCAGTGCTAACGCGGGGGCTGGCTACACCTTC

cdr3_length: 14
clone_size: .
j_call: TRBJ1-1
d_call: .
v_call: TRBV5-1
cdr3_aa: CASSLQGTGTEAFF
cdr3_nt: TGCGCCAGCAGCTTACAGGGTACGGGCACTGAAGCTTTCTTT

cdr3_length: 14
clone_size: once
j_call: TRBJ2-7
d_call: .
v_call: TRBV13
cdr3_aa: CASSPLQGTYEQYF
cdr3_nt: TGTGCCAGCAGCCCACTCCAGGGGACCTACGAGCAGTACTTC

cdr3_length: 15
clone_size: .
j_call: TRBJ1-5
d_call: TRBD1
v_call: TRBV4-1
cdr3_aa: CASSLDRGSNQPQHF
cdr3_nt: TGCGCCAGCAGCCTCGACAGGGGCAGCAATCAGCCCCAGCATTTT

cdr3_length: 16
clone_size: .
j_call: TRBJ2-3
d_call: .
v_call: TRBV7-2
cdr3_aa: CASSPDTRASTDTQYF
cdr3_nt: TGTGCCAGCAGCCCAGATACTAGAGCTAGCACAGATACGCAGTATTTT

cdr3_length: 13
clone_size: .
j_call: TRBJ2-3
d_call: .
v_call: TRBV19
cdr3_aa: CASSPGQTDTQYF
cdr3_nt: TGTGCCAGTAGTCCCGGACAGACAGATACGCAGTATTTT

cdr3_length: 15
clone_size: .
j_call: TRBJ2-3
d_call: TRBD2
v_call: TRBV27
cdr3_aa: CASSWSASGRDTQYF
cdr3_nt: TGTGCCAGCAGTTGGTCGGCTAGCGGGAGGGACACGCAGTATTTT

cdr3_length: 14
clone_size: few
j_call: TRBJ1-4
d_call: TRBD1
v_call: TRBV5-5
cdr3_aa: CASSLGQGPEKLFF
cdr3_nt: TGTGCCAGCAGCTTGGGACAGGGGCCTGAAAAACTGTTTTTT

cdr3_length: 15
clone_size: .
j_call: TRBJ2-3
d_call: TRBD2
v_call: TRBV6-1
cdr3_aa: CASRGTSGSTDTQYF
cdr3_nt: TGTGCCAGCCGAGGGACTAGCGGGAGCACAGATACGCAGTATTTT

cdr3_length: 14
clone_size: .
j_call: TRBJ2-2
d_call: .
v_call: TRBV6-1
cdr3_aa: CASSARENTGELFF
cdr3_nt: TGTGCCAGCAGTGCCAGGGAGAACACCGGGGAGCTGTTTTTT

cdr3_length: 15
clone_size: .
j_call: TRBJ2-3
d_call: TRBD1
v_call: TRBV10-3
cdr3_aa: CAISESMTGMDTQYF
cdr3_nt: TGTGCCATCAGTGAATCCATGACAGGGATGGATACGCAGTATTTT

cdr3_length: 13
clone_size: few
j_call: TRBJ1-2
d_call: .
v_call: TRBV12-2
cdr3_aa: CASRLAGLRGYTF
cdr3_nt: TGTGCAAGTCGCTTAGCGGGCCTAAGGGGCTACACCTTC

cdr3_length: 15
clone_size: .
j_call: TRBJ2-2
d_call: .
v_call: TRBV7-3
cdr3_aa: CASSSSGHNTGELFF
cdr3_nt: TGTGCCAGCAGTTCCAGCGGGCACAACACCGGGGAGCTGTTTTTT

cdr3_length: 17
clone_size: .
j_call: TRBJ2-1
d_call: .
v_call: TRBV29-1
cdr3_aa: CSVDPVGSRPSYNEQFF
cdr3_nt: TGCAGCGTCGACCCCGTCGGGAGCAGGCCCTCCTACAATGAGCAGTTCTTC

cdr3_length: 14
clone_size: .
j_call: TRBJ1-1
d_call: .
v_call: TRBV7-9
cdr3_aa: CASSPVGGNTEAFF
cdr3_nt: TGTGCCAGCAGCCCGGTGGGGGGTAACACTGAAGCTTTCTTT

cdr3_length: 14
clone_size: .
j_call: TRBJ1-5
d_call: .
v_call: TRBV6-6
cdr3_aa: CASSLQGKGQPQHF
cdr3_nt: TGTGCCAGCAGCCTCCAGGGGAAGGGTCAGCCCCAGCATTTT

cdr3_length: 13
clone_size: .
j_call: TRBJ2-7
d_call: TRBD2
v_call: TRBV6-5
cdr3_aa: CASTKAGVYEQYF
cdr3_nt: TGTGCCAGCACCAAAGCGGGGGTGTACGAGCAGTACTTC

cdr3_length: 17
clone_size: .
j_call: TRBJ2-3
d_call: .
v_call: TRBV4-1
cdr3_aa: CASSQGALRTSTDTQYF
cdr3_nt: TGCGCCAGCAGCCAGGGGGCTTTGAGGACTAGCACAGATACGCAGTATTTT

cdr3_length: 17
clone_size: .
j_call: TRBJ2-1
d_call: TRBD2
v_call: TRBV6-8
cdr3_aa: CASSYFLAGVVSNEQFF
cdr3_nt: TGTGCCAGCAGTTACTTCCTAGCGGGAGTAGTTTCCAATGAGCAGTTCTTC

cdr3_length: 15
clone_size: .
j_call: TRBJ2-2
d_call: TRBD2
v_call: TRBV19
cdr3_aa: CASRTSGRISGELFF
cdr3_nt: TGTGCCAGTAGGACTAGCGGGAGAATCTCCGGGGAGCTGTTTTTT

cdr3_length: 17
clone_size: .
j_call: TRBJ2-6
d_call: TRBD2
v_call: TRBV7-2
cdr3_aa: CASSLGLAYSGANVLTF
cdr3_nt: TGTGCCAGCAGCTTGGGACTAGCGTACTCTGGGGCCAACGTCCTGACTTTC

cdr3_length: 16
clone_size: .
j_call: TRBJ1-1
d_call: TRBD1
v_call: TRBV4-1
cdr3_aa: CASSLRRDRVRTEAFF
cdr3_nt: TGCGCCAGCAGCCTCCGCAGGGACAGGGTTCGAACTGAAGCTTTCTTT

cdr3_length: 17
clone_size: .
j_call: TRBJ2-4
d_call: TRBD2
v_call: TRBV5-1
cdr3_aa: CASSLAGGRLAKNIQYF
cdr3_nt: TGCGCCAGCAGCTTGGCGGGCGGGAGGCTAGCCAAAAACATTCAGTACTTC

cdr3_length: 15
clone_size: .
j_call: TRBJ2-3
d_call: .
v_call: TRBV7-9
cdr3_aa: CASSSSGTSTDTQYF
cdr3_nt: TGTGCCAGCAGCTCCTCAGGTACTAGCACAGATACGCAGTATTTT

cdr3_length: 15
clone_size: .
j_call: TRBJ2-3
d_call: TRBD1
v_call: TRBV5-4
cdr3_aa: CASSLTGARTDTQYF
cdr3_nt: TGTGCCAGCAGCCTGACAGGGGCCCGCACAGATACGCAGTATTTT